The clone carrying this TCR beta chain was counted many times. No antigen is known for it. iRepertoire HTBI primers and Arm-PCR of CDR3 regions built TCR beta libraries. TCRdb itself ran the multiplex PCR reads through MiXCR, one entry per CDR3 protein. The sample contains about 460,000 distinct CDR3 sequences, about 22% of which appear only once. This record belongs to a study of regulatory T cells in long-lasting Graves disease. As to time point: persistent/refractory GD, antithyroid drugs over 5 years with positive TRAb. The TCR library was made from RNA that had been extracted from PBMCs in TRIzol. The patients included were those that came from an endocrinology department in Xi'an, China. Collection of peripheral blood (around 10 milliliters) was done using EDTA tubes. Findings of the study overall: The persistent group shared 2,500 to 3,000 public clonotypes, more than the 950 to 1,000 shared by new patients. Persistent disease was associated with favored TRBV28 usage and with favored use of TRBJ1-2 and TRBJ2-5.

Germline V gene data show CDR1 as SGHDN and CDR2 as FVKESK. V was pared by 4 bases and J by 0 bases, with 13 bases between. The CDR3 contains 15 residues. The source of this sequence is a female donor with Graves disease. The source was peripheral blood mononuclear cells (PBMCs), collected when the disease was refractory, from a patient treated with antithyroid drugs. The rearrangement links TRBV14 to TRBJ2-7, with D perhaps TRBD1 (5 bases). The CDR3 sequence is CASSPFGHNSYEQYF. The CDR3, as DNA: TGTGCCAGCAGCCCATTCGGACATAACTCCTACGAGCAGTACTTC.